Listed below are T cell receptor beta chains from one sample, sequenced in a study of CD8+CD57+ T cells in acquired aplastic anemia. From the reads, TCRdb called clonotypes with MiXCR, one entry per CDR3 protein. The sample contains roughly 500,000 distinct CDR3 sequences, less than 35% of which appear only once. Sequences were obtained from sorted CD4+, CD8+, or CD8+CD57+ T cells (not recorded which) from PBMCs. Every receptor here comes from a human donor with aplastic anemia. Both conserved end residues are part of each CDR3. Each record gives: V gene, D gene, J gene, clone size, CDR3 DNA, CDR3 protein. The D gene is left open where the match is weak. Only some rows state a clone size, as once, few, many or a class for expanded clones.

v_call: TRBV4-1; d_call: NA; j_call: TRBJ1-1; clone_size: NA; cdr3_nt: TGCGCCAGCAGTGCCCCAGGACGGAACACTGAAGCTTTCTTT; cdr3_aa: CASSAPGRNTEAFF
v_call: TRBV6-5; d_call: TRBD1; j_call: TRBJ2-1; clone_size: NA; cdr3_nt: TGTGCCAGCAGTTACGGGACAGGGTATGAGCAGTTCTTC; cdr3_aa: CASSYGTGYEQFF
v_call: TRBV15; d_call: TRBD1; j_call: TRBJ2-3; clone_size: many; cdr3_nt: TGTGCCACCAGCAGTCCGGGGGACAGGATCACAGATACGCAGTATTTT; cdr3_aa: CATSSPGDRITDTQYF
v_call: TRBV20-1; d_call: TRBD2; j_call: TRBJ2-1; clone_size: few; cdr3_nt: TGCAGTGTCCCCTCCTCTAGCGGGAGGGCCTCCTACAATGAGCAGTTCTTC; cdr3_aa: CSVPSSSGRASYNEQFF
v_call: TRBV6-1; d_call: NA; j_call: TRBJ1-5; clone_size: many; cdr3_nt: TGTGCCAGCAGCGCACAGGGTAGCAATCAGCCCCAGCATTTT; cdr3_aa: CASSAQGSNQPQHF
v_call: TRBV20-1; d_call: NA; j_call: TRBJ1-6; clone_size: many; cdr3_nt: TGCAGTGCTAGAGATAGGAAATGGGGACTCTATAATTCACCCCTCCACTTT; cdr3_aa: CSARDRKWGLYNSPLHF
v_call: TRBV2; d_call: NA; j_call: TRBJ2-1; clone_size: many; cdr3_nt: TGTGCCAGCACGCTCTTGGACAGCCGGGGGGAGCAGTTCTTC; cdr3_aa: CASTLLDSRGEQFF
v_call: TRBV25-1; d_call: NA; j_call: TRBJ2-1; clone_size: NA; cdr3_nt: TGTGCCAGCAGTGAATTAGGGTCCTACAATGAGCAGTTCTTC; cdr3_aa: CASSELGSYNEQFF
v_call: TRBV10-3; d_call: NA; j_call: TRBJ1-2; clone_size: NA; cdr3_nt: TGTGCTATCAGTGACTTCGAACGGGACATGAATGGCTACACCTTC; cdr3_aa: CAISDFERDMNGYTF
v_call: TRBV7-8; d_call: NA; j_call: TRBJ2-3; clone_size: NA; cdr3_nt: TGTGCCAGCAGCTCCCTCCAGCGGCAGGAAGATACGCAGTATTTT; cdr3_aa: CASSSLQRQEDTQYF
v_call: TRBV7-9; d_call: NA; j_call: TRBJ1-3; clone_size: many; cdr3_nt: TGTGCCAGCAGCTACGGGGGGCTCGGAAACACCATATATTTT; cdr3_aa: CASSYGGLGNTIYF
v_call: TRBV20-1; d_call: TRBD2; j_call: TRBJ2-1; clone_size: few; cdr3_nt: TGCAGTGCTAGAACTAGCGGGGAACCGTTCCTTTACAATGAGCAGTTCTTC; cdr3_aa: CSARTSGEPFLYNEQFF
v_call: TRBV4-3; d_call: NA; j_call: TRBJ1-6; clone_size: NA; cdr3_nt: TGCGCCAGCAGCCTGAACAAAGGGGTCGGTTCTAATTCACCCCTCCACTTT; cdr3_aa: CASSLNKGVGSNSPLHF
v_call: TRBV9; d_call: NA; j_call: TRBJ1-6; clone_size: many; cdr3_nt: TGTGCCAGCAGCGTAGAGTCTCAAAATAATTCACCCCTCCACTTT; cdr3_aa: CASSVESQNNSPLHF
v_call: TRBV14; d_call: NA; j_call: TRBJ2-5; clone_size: NA; cdr3_nt: TGTGCCAGCAGCTACGACAGCGTCCAAGAGACCCAGTACTTC; cdr3_aa: CASSYDSVQETQYF
v_call: TRBV12-3/TRBV12-4; d_call: NA; j_call: TRBJ1-2; clone_size: NA; cdr3_nt: TGTGCCAGCAGGGGGCCGGGTATCGCTAACTATGGCTACACCTTC; cdr3_aa: CASRGPGIANYGYTF
v_call: TRBV2; d_call: NA; j_call: TRBJ2-7; clone_size: many; cdr3_nt: TGTGCCAGAAGCGGTACCTCCTACGAGCAGTACTTC; cdr3_aa: CARSGTSYEQYF
v_call: TRBV9; d_call: TRBD1; j_call: TRBJ2-1; clone_size: NA; cdr3_nt: TGTGCCAGCAGCGTGGTGAGGGGGCGCGATGAGCAGTTCTTC; cdr3_aa: CASSVVRGRDEQFF
v_call: TRBV12-3/TRBV12-4; d_call: NA; j_call: TRBJ1-5; clone_size: many; cdr3_nt: TGTGCCAGCACCCTGGGGGGAAGCAATCAGCCCCAGCATTTT; cdr3_aa: CASTLGGSNQPQHF
v_call: TRBV29-1; d_call: TRBD1; j_call: TRBJ2-7; clone_size: many; cdr3_nt: TGCAGCGTCGGTGGACAGGGACCTTACGAGCAGTACTTC; cdr3_aa: CSVGGQGPYEQYF
v_call: TRBV19; d_call: TRBD1; j_call: TRBJ1-5; clone_size: NA; cdr3_nt: TGTGCCAGTAGTGGGACAGGGAGGCATCAGCCCCAGCATTTT; cdr3_aa: CASSGTGRHQPQHF
v_call: TRBV24-1; d_call: NA; j_call: TRBJ1-5; clone_size: many; cdr3_nt: TGTGCCACTCAAGATGCGGGGAAGGGGAATCAGCCCCAGCATTTT; cdr3_aa: CATQDAGKGNQPQHF
v_call: TRBV19; d_call: TRBD2; j_call: TRBJ2-5; clone_size: few; cdr3_nt: TGTGCCAGTAGTATAACGGCGGGAGCTGGAGAGACCCAGTACTTC; cdr3_aa: CASSITAGAGETQYF
v_call: TRBV29-1; d_call: NA; j_call: TRBJ1-1; clone_size: many; cdr3_nt: TGCAGCGTTAATCCCGGGACACCGAAAACTGAAGCTTTCTTT; cdr3_aa: CSVNPGTPKTEAFF
v_call: TRBV29-1; d_call: NA; j_call: TRBJ2-1; clone_size: NA; cdr3_nt: TGCAGCAGTTTATACGGGAGCTCCTACAATGAGCAGTTCTTC; cdr3_aa: CSSLYGSSYNEQFF
v_call: TRBV5-6; d_call: NA; j_call: TRBJ1-1; clone_size: NA; cdr3_nt: TGTGCCAGCAGCTTGGTTGGGACTATGAACACTGAAGCTTTCTTT; cdr3_aa: CASSLVGTMNTEAFF
v_call: TRBV20-1; d_call: TRBD2; j_call: TRBJ2-7; clone_size: NA; cdr3_nt: TGCAGTGCGGAGACTAGCGGGGGATTTCGCGTGCAGTACTTC; cdr3_aa: CSAETSGGFRVQYF
v_call: TRBV5-6; d_call: NA; j_call: TRBJ2-7; clone_size: NA; cdr3_nt: TGTGCCAGCAGCTTGGAGCGGTTGAGCTCCTACGAGCAGTACTTC; cdr3_aa: CASSLERLSSYEQYF
v_call: TRBV5-1; d_call: NA; j_call: TRBJ2-1; clone_size: NA; cdr3_nt: TGCGCCAGCAGCCAAACGTCCGGGACACCAGGGAATGAGCAGTTCTTC; cdr3_aa: CASSQTSGTPGNEQFF
v_call: TRBV12-3/TRBV12-4; d_call: NA; j_call: TRBJ1-2; clone_size: few; cdr3_nt: TGTGCCAGCAGGACCCAGGGGAAGGGCTACACCTTC; cdr3_aa: CASRTQGKGYTF
v_call: TRBV20-1; d_call: TRBD2; j_call: TRBJ2-1; clone_size: few; cdr3_nt: TGCAGTACGGGTCAGCGGGGGGGTGTTGGTAATGAGCAGTTCTTC; cdr3_aa: CSTGQRGGVGNEQFF
v_call: TRBV2; d_call: TRBD1; j_call: TRBJ1-1; clone_size: many; cdr3_nt: TGTGCCAGCAGGAGTCTGATAGGACAGGGCGAAGCTTTCTTT; cdr3_aa: CASRSLIGQGEAFF
v_call: TRBV9; d_call: NA; j_call: TRBJ1-6; clone_size: many; cdr3_nt: TGTGCCAGCAGCGTAGATCGGACTAGCTCCTATAATTCACCCCTCCACTTT; cdr3_aa: CASSVDRTSSYNSPLHF
v_call: TRBV5-1; d_call: NA; j_call: TRBJ1-2; clone_size: many; cdr3_nt: TGCGCCAGCAGCCCGGAGGGCTATGGCTACACCTTC; cdr3_aa: CASSPEGYGYTF
v_call: TRBV7-9; d_call: NA; j_call: TRBJ1-3; clone_size: many; cdr3_nt: TGTGCCAAAGGGAGCTCTGGAAACACCATATATTTT; cdr3_aa: CAKGSSGNTIYF
v_call: TRBV7-8; d_call: NA; j_call: TRBJ2-1; clone_size: many; cdr3_nt: TGTGCCAGCAGAGCGGATTCCTACAATGAGCAGTTCTTC; cdr3_aa: CASRADSYNEQFF
v_call: TRBV7-8; d_call: TRBD1; j_call: TRBJ1-6; clone_size: many; cdr3_nt: TGTGCCAGCAGCTTAGCGCGTACAGGGGGTTCACCCCTCCACTTT; cdr3_aa: CASSLARTGGSPLHF
v_call: TRBV10-2; d_call: TRBD2; j_call: TRBJ2-5; clone_size: many; cdr3_nt: TGCGCCAGCAGCCGGGACTACCTCCCGGAGACCCAGTACTTC; cdr3_aa: CASSRDYLPETQYF
v_call: TRBV7-2; d_call: NA; j_call: TRBJ2-1; clone_size: NA; cdr3_nt: TGTGCCAGCAGTTTAGCCGGACTACTATCCCATGAGCAGTTCTTC; cdr3_aa: CASSLAGLLSHEQFF
v_call: TRBV20-1; d_call: NA; j_call: TRBJ1-6; clone_size: many; cdr3_nt: TGCAGTGCTAGAGAACAGGGTTCTCCCTGGGCACCCCTCCACTTT; cdr3_aa: CSAREQGSPWAPLHF
v_call: TRBV20-1; d_call: TRBD2; j_call: TRBJ2-3; clone_size: many; cdr3_nt: TGCAGTGCCCGACTAGCGCGAGATACGCAGTATTTT; cdr3_aa: CSARLARDTQYF
v_call: TRBV5-1; d_call: NA; j_call: TRBJ1-2; clone_size: many; cdr3_nt: TGCGCCAGCAGCTTGGATGGCGGAGCTAACTATGGCTACACCTTC; cdr3_aa: CASSLDGGANYGYTF
v_call: TRBV5-1; d_call: NA; j_call: TRBJ1-2; clone_size: few; cdr3_nt: TGCGCCAGCAGCTCCCCCGGGATTCCTAAGCGCGGCTACACCTTC; cdr3_aa: CASSSPGIPKRGYTF
v_call: TRBV29-1; d_call: NA; j_call: TRBJ2-1; clone_size: NA; cdr3_nt: TGCAGCGGAACACAGGGTGCGGTTAGCTCCTACAATGAGCAGTTCTTC; cdr3_aa: CSGTQGAVSSYNEQFF
v_call: TRBV25-1; d_call: NA; j_call: TRBJ1-1; clone_size: once; cdr3_nt: TGTGCCAGCAGCCAAGATCAGGCGGACCTTCCTGAAGCTTTCTTT; cdr3_aa: CASSQDQADLPEAFF
v_call: TRBV5-1; d_call: TRBD2; j_call: TRBJ2-3; clone_size: few; cdr3_nt: TGCGCCAGCAGCAGCACTAGCGGGAGTGAAGATACGCAGTATTTT; cdr3_aa: CASSSTSGSEDTQYF
v_call: TRBV2; d_call: NA; j_call: TRBJ2-2; clone_size: many; cdr3_nt: TGTGCCAGCAGTTACAGGATAACCGGGGAGCTGTTTTTT; cdr3_aa: CASSYRITGELFF
v_call: TRBV7-3; d_call: TRBD2; j_call: TRBJ2-1; clone_size: NA; cdr3_nt: TGTGCCAGCAGCTCCCTTGGGACTAGCGGCAATGAGCAGTTCTTC; cdr3_aa: CASSSLGTSGNEQFF
v_call: TRBV12-3/TRBV12-4; d_call: TRBD1; j_call: TRBJ1-5; clone_size: NA; cdr3_nt: TGTGCCAGCAGTTTAGGCGCCGGGACAGGACGTAGCAATCAGCCCCAGCATTTT; cdr3_aa: CASSLGAGTGRSNQPQHF
v_call: TRBV7-3; d_call: TRBD2; j_call: TRBJ2-2; clone_size: few; cdr3_nt: TGTGCCAGCAGACCAGCGGGGCGAAACACCGGGGAGCTGTTTTTT; cdr3_aa: CASRPAGRNTGELFF
v_call: TRBV5-1; d_call: TRBD1; j_call: TRBJ1-2; clone_size: NA; cdr3_nt: TGCGCCAGCAGCAACCGACAGGGCGGCTACACCTTC; cdr3_aa: CASSNRQGGYTF
v_call: TRBV25-1; d_call: TRBD1; j_call: TRBJ2-7; clone_size: once; cdr3_nt: TGTGCCAGCTCCCCGGACAGGGGCGCCTACGAGCAGTGCTTC; cdr3_aa: CASSPDRGAYEQCF
v_call: TRBV2; d_call: NA; j_call: TRBJ2-7; clone_size: NA; cdr3_nt: TGTGCCAGCAGTCCCACTACAGGGCGCGAGCAGTACTTC; cdr3_aa: CASSPTTGREQYF
v_call: TRBV19; d_call: NA; j_call: TRBJ1-2; clone_size: NA; cdr3_nt: TGTGCCAGTAAGGAGACAGGAAGGGGGAACGGCTACACCTTC; cdr3_aa: CASKETGRGNGYTF
v_call: TRBV4-3; d_call: NA; j_call: TRBJ1-5; clone_size: many; cdr3_nt: TGCGCCAGCAGCCAAGAGCACAGCAATCAGCCCCAGCATTTT; cdr3_aa: CASSQEHSNQPQHF
v_call: TRBV24-1; d_call: NA; j_call: TRBJ2-5; clone_size: many; cdr3_nt: TGTGCCACCAGTGATTTGAACAGCCCGGAGACCCAGTACTTC; cdr3_aa: CATSDLNSPETQYF
v_call: TRBV4-1; d_call: TRBD1; j_call: TRBJ1-2; clone_size: few; cdr3_nt: TGCGCCAGCAGCCAGGACAGAGGGGGCTACTATGGCTACACCTTC; cdr3_aa: CASSQDRGGYYGYTF
v_call: TRBV3-1; d_call: TRBD1; j_call: TRBJ1-4; clone_size: NA; cdr3_nt: TGTGCCAGCAGCCAGAGGGACAGGGGAAGTGAAAAACTGTTTTTT; cdr3_aa: CASSQRDRGSEKLFF
v_call: TRBV4-1; d_call: NA; j_call: TRBJ1-5; clone_size: few; cdr3_nt: TGCGCCAGCAGCCAAAACGACAAAAATCAGCCCCAGCATTTT; cdr3_aa: CASSQNDKNQPQHF
v_call: TRBV10-3; d_call: NA; j_call: TRBJ2-3; clone_size: NA; cdr3_nt: TGTGCCACCAGTGATTTACAGGGAGGCGCAGATACGCAGTATTTT; cdr3_aa: CATSDLQGGADTQYF